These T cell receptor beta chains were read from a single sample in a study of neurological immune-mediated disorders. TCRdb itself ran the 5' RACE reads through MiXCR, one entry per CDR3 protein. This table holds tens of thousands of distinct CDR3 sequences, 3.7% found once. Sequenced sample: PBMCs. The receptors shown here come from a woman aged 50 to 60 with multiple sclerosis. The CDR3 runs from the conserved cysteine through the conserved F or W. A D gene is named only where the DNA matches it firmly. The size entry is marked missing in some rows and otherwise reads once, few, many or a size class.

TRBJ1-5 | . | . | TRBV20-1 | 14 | CSASRRDCDQPQNF | TGCAGTGCTAGCAGGAGGGACTGCGATCAGCCCCAGAATTTT
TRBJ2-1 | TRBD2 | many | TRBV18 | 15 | CASSPRTRNRDEQFF | TGTGCCAGCTCACCACGGACTAGGAATAGAGATGAGCAGTTCTTC
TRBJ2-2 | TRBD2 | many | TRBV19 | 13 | CASTAGGTGELFF | TGTGCCAGTACGGCGGGAGGAACCGGGGAGCTGTTTTTT
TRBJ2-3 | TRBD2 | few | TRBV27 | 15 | CASSRTSGNTDTQYF | TGTGCCAGCAGTCGGACTAGCGGAAACACAGATACGCAGTATTTT
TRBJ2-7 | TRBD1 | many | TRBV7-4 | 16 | CASSFSLAGGRDEQYF | TGTGCCAGCAGCTTCAGTCTAGCAGGGGGCAGGGACGAGCAGTACTTC
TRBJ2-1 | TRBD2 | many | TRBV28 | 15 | CASVEQGSGRWEQFF | TGTGCCAGCGTCGAACAAGGTAGCGGGAGATGGGAGCAGTTCTTC
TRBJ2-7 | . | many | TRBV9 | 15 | CASSPGTAAIYEQYF | TGTGCCAGCAGCCCCGGGACGGCGGCCATTTACGAGCAGTACTTC
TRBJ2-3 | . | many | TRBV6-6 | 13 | CASSSEGTDTQYF | TGTGCCAGCAGCTCCGAAGGCACAGATACGCAGTATTTT
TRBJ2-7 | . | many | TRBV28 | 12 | CASKGPTYEQYF | TGTGCCAGCAAAGGGCCAACCTACGAGCAGTACTTC
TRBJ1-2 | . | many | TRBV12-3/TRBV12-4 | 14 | CASSPLTGSYGYTF | TGTGCCAGCAGTCCCCTCACCGGGTCCTATGGCTACACCTTC
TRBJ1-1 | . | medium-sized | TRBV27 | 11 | CASSSAGVAFF | TGTGCCAGCAGTTCGGCAGGGGTTGCTTTCTTT
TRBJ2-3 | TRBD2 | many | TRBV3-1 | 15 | CASSQGGTRTDTQYF | TGTGCCAGCAGCCAAGGCGGGACTAGAACAGATACGCAGTATTTT
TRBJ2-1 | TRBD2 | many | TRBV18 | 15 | CASSYGLADYNEQFF | TGTGCCAGCTCCTACGGACTAGCGGACTACAATGAGCAGTTCTTC
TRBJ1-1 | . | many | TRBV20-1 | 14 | CSAGGGDTNTEAFF | TGCAGTGCTGGAGGAGGGGACACAAACACTGAAGCTTTCTTT
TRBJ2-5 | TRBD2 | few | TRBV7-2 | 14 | CASSSSGRKETQYF | TGTGCCAGCAGCTCTAGCGGGAGAAAAGAGACCCAGTACTTC
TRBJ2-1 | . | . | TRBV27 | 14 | CASSLSAGYNEQFF | TGTGCCAGCAGTTTATCTGCAGGGTACAATGAGCAGTTCTTC
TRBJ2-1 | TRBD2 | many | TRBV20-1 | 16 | CSARDLRTSGRSEQFF | TGCAGTGCTAGAGATCTTAGGACTAGCGGGAGAAGTGAGCAGTTCTTC
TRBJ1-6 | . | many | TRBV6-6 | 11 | CASSSVSPLNF | TGTGCCAGCAGCTCTGTTTCACCCCTCAACTTT
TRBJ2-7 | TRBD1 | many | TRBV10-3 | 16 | CAISDPGQGADYEQYF | TGTGCCATCAGTGACCCGGGACAGGGGGCGGACTACGAGCAGTACTTC
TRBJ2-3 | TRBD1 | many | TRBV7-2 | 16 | CASTLQGRGDSDTQYF | TGTGCCAGCACCCTACAGGGGCGCGGAGATTCGGATACGCAGTATTTT
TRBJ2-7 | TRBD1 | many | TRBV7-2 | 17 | CASSLDGTGALVHEQYF | TGTGCCAGCAGCTTAGATGGGACAGGGGCTTTAGTCCACGAGCAGTACTTC
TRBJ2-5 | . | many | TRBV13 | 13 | CASSLDVAETQYF | TGTGCCAGCAGCTTAGACGTTGCAGAGACCCAGTACTTC
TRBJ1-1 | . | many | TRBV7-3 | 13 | CASSLEAGTEAFF | TGTGCCAGCAGCTTAGAAGCGGGCACTGAAGCTTTCTTT
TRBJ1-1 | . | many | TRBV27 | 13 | CASTSGARKQAFF | TGTGCCAGCACCTCCGGGGCACGAAAACAGGCTTTCTTT
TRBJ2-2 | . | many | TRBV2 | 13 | CASSEAVTGELFF | TGTGCCAGCAGTGAGGCCGTAACCGGGGAGCTGTTTTTT
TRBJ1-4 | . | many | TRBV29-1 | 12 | CSVRQLNEKLFF | TGCAGCGTGCGACAGCTTAATGAAAAACTGTTTTTT
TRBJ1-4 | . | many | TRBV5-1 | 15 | CASSSDRTVSEKLFF | TGCGCCAGCAGCTCGGATAGGACCGTCAGCGAAAAACTGTTTTTT
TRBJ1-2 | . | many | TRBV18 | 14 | CASSPGRFQYGYTF | TGTGCCAGCTCACCAGGACGGTTCCAATATGGCTACACCTTC
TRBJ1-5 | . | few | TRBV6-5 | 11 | CASGLNQPQNF | TGTGCCAGCGGGTTAAATCAGCCCCAGAATTTT
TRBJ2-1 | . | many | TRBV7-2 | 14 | CASSLVFAGAEQFF | TGTGCCAGCAGCTTAGTATTCGCGGGGGCTGAGCAGTTCTTC
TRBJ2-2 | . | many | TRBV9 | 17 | CASSPKGALTGTGELFF | TGTGCCAGCAGCCCCAAAGGAGCCCTAACGGGCACCGGGGAGCTGTTTTTT
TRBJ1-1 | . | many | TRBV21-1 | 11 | CASSKDTEAFF | TGTGCCAGCAGCAAAGACACCGAAGCTTTCTTT
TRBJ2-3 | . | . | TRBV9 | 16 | CASSVDGTGAVDTQYF | TGTGCCAGCAGCGTAGACGGGACGGGAGCGGTAGATACGCAGTATTTT
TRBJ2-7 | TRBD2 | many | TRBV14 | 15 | CASSQGFSGSYEQYF | TGTGCCAGCAGCCAAGGTTTTAGCGGGAGCTACGAGCAGTACTTC
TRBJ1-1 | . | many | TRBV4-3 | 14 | CASSQEVPNTEAFF | TGCGCCAGCAGCCAAGAAGTCCCGAACACTGAAGCTTTCTTT
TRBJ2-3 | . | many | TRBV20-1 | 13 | CSAPQDSSDTQYF | TGCAGTGCTCCACAGGACTCGTCGGATACGCAGTATTTT
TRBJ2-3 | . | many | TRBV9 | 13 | CASSVNNADTQYF | TGTGCCAGCAGCGTCAACAACGCAGATACGCAGTATTTT
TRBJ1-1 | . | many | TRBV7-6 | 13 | CASSREENTEAFF | TGTGCCAGCAGCCGCGAGGAGAACACTGAAGCTTTCTTT
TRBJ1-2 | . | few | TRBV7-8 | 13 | CASSSVGGAGYTF | TGTGCCAGCAGCTCCGTCGGCGGGGCTGGCTACACCTTC
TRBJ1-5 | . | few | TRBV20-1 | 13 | CSAPGPYNQPQNF | TGCAGTGCTCCGGGACCCTACAATCAGCCCCAGAATTTT
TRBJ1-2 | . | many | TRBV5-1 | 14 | CASSLASGGDGYTF | TGCGCCAGCAGCTTGGCATCAGGAGGTGATGGCTACACCTTC
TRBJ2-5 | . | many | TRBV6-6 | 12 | CASSYSNNFRYF | TGTGCCAGCAGTTATAGCAACAACTTTAGGTACTTC
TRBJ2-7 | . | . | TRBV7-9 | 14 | CASSFSKMSLEQYF | TGTGCCAGCAGCTTCTCGAAGATGAGCCTCGAGCAGTACTTC
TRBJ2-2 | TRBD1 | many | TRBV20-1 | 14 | CSARARGPTGELFF | TGCAGTGCTAGAGCCAGGGGGCCTACCGGGGAGCTGTTTTTT
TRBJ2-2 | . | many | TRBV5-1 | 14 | CASRMVLDTGELFF | TGCGCCAGCAGGATGGTCCTGGACACCGGGGAGCTGTTTTTT
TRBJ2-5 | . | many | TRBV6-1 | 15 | CASSLGGRGQETQYF | TGTGCCAGCAGCCTCGGGGGGAGGGGGCAAGAGACCCAGTACTTC
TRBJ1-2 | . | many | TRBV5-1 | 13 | CASSLSDPYGYTF | TGCGCCAGCAGCTTGTCAGATCCCTATGGCTACACCTTC
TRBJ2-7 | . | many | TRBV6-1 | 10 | CASTKNEQYF | TGTGCCAGCACCAAGAACGAGCAGTACTTC
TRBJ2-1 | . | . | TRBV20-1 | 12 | CSASSPQNEQFF | TGCAGTGCTAGTAGTCCCCAGAATGAGCAGTTCTTC
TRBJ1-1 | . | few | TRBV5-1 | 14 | CASSRTGANTEAFF | TGCGCCAGCAGCCGTACGGGGGCGAACACTGAAGCTTTCTTT
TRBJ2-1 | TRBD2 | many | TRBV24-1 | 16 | CATSELTSNRYNEQFF | TGTGCCACCAGTGAGTTGACTAGCAACCGCTACAATGAGCAGTTCTTC
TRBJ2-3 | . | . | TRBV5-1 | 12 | CASSLVAHTQYF | TGCGCCAGCAGCTTGGTTGCGCATACGCAGTATTTT
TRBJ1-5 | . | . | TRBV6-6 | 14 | CASSYGGEEQPQHF | TGTGCCAGCAGTTACGGAGGGGAGGAACAGCCCCAGCATTTT
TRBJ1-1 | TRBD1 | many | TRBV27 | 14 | CASGETGLDTEAFF | TGTGCCAGCGGCGAGACAGGGTTGGACACTGAAGCTTTCTTT